This T cell receptor (beta chain) originates from a study of blood T cell repertoires in COVID-19. Study overall: Samples of COVID-19 (acute and convalescent) were obtained from the United States, Italy and Spain.

The CDR3 has 14 amino acids. Per the germline V gene, CDR1 is MGHDK and CDR2 is SYGVNS. With 0 bases removed from V and 3 bases from J, the gap between germline ends came to 8 bases. Authors' data handling: Amplification with reference gene primers provided the estimates of nucleated cell counts. Here immunoSEQ multiplex PCR was the method, and the copy in TCRdb shows in-frame clones only, minus some. D and trimming come from the DNA, and the V and J calls and clone size come from that table. The profile shows around 460,000 clones, over 85% of them singletons. The chain joins TRBV25-1 to TRBJ2-5; maybe TRBD2 (5 bases). The sample comprised peripheral blood. The TCR was taken from a man aged 18 to 29 with COVID-19, enrolled during active disease. In DNA, the CDR3 is TGTGCCAGCAGTGAATACAACGGGGAAGAGACCCAGTACTTC. Amino acids: CASSEYNGEETQYF.